This is a list of T cell receptor beta chains from one sample in a study of CD8 T cells in Susac syndrome. TCRdb re-called the immunoSEQ multiplex PCR reads with MiXCR, one entry per CDR3 protein. Seen here are around 280,000 distinct CDR3 sequences, 80% to 90% observed once, and the top ten hold 0.095% to 0.14%. The sample consisted of CD8+ T cells from PBMCs. The receptor source for this set is a human donor with multiple sclerosis. CDR3s include the opening cysteine and the closing phenylalanine or tryptophan. Each record gives: J gene, V gene, CDR3 protein.

>TRBJ2-1|TRBV10-3
CAISRDYYNEQFF
>TRBJ2-7|TRBV27
CASSRRGGTGKDEQYF
>TRBJ2-4|TRBV7-9
CASSLTYPGGVAKNIQYF
>TRBJ2-7|TRBV10-2
CASSVGRSSYEQYF
>TRBJ2-7|TRBV14
CASSPQGAFPGEQYF
>TRBJ2-7|TRBV27
CASSPGMYEQYF
>TRBJ2-1|TRBV28
CASSPNRGRYNEQFF
>TRBJ2-1|TRBV11-1
CASSSLTARERGYGTGAYNEQFF
>TRBJ2-2|TRBV4-1
CASSQVQGISLGTGELFF
>TRBJ2-7|TRBV20-1
CSARGPGLYEQYF
>TRBJ1-4|TRBV6-1
CASMGYVGEKLFF
>TRBJ1-2|TRBV15
CATSHTDSTYGYTF
>TRBJ2-7|TRBV28
CASKYQHPPGLATYEQYF
>TRBJ1-5|TRBV27
CASSSGVLNQPQHF
>TRBJ1-4|TRBV7-2
CASSPSEDRGDEKLFF
>TRBJ1-5|TRBV27
CASSLTGKNQPQHF
>TRBJ2-2|TRBV4-1
CASSQIQVTGELFF
>TRBJ2-1|TRBV12-3/TRBV12-4
CASSSVSGRAWDEQFF
>TRBJ1-1|TRBV5-1
CASSLSGRNEAFF
>TRBJ2-1|TRBV27
CASTVAPPNEQFF